This T cell receptor beta chain stems from a study of blood T cell repertoires in COVID-19. Study-level background: Sample material is recorded as cDNA or gDNA derived from T cells, B-cell-depleted T cells, or PBMCs.

Under the authors' procedure: Nucleated cell number was recorded as an estimate derived from reference gene primer amplification. TCRdb keeps only in-frame clones here, not all; method: immunoSEQ multiplex PCR. V and J calls and clone size are copied from that table; D and trimming were computed from the DNA. The sample lists 390,000 or so clones; 87% were seen once. CDR3 length: 16 amino acids. Germline assignment: CDR1 SGHTA and CDR2 FQGTGA. Trimming removed 0 bases from V and 7 bases from J, with 16 bases in between. The sample comprised peripheral blood. V gene TRBV7-3 combines with J gene TRBJ2-1; D may be TRBD2 (6 bases). The sequence was collected from a woman between 25 and 40 years old with COVID-19, enrolled during active disease. The CDR3, as DNA: TGTGCCAGCAGCTTAACGGCGGGACCCAAGGGGAATGAGCAGTTCTTC. This translates into CASSLTAGPKGNEQFF.